What follows describes a single T cell receptor (beta chain). Its antigen is as yet unknown. Primers used in a second PCR of roughly 6 to 12 cycles were a sample-barcoded 5' primer and a J-beta primer mix. The authors tagged each cDNA molecule using a template-switch adaptor with 12 random nucleotides. Each CDR3 protein is one row after TCRdb ran MiXCR on the 5' RACE reads. The table records approximately 800,000 distinct CDR3 sequences, 55% to 70% of them present only once. Per-sample PBMC isolation yielded at least 7 million cells. Looked up from germline, CDR1 is MNHNS and CDR2 is SASEGT. The CDR3 contains 13 residues. The V end lost 6 bases, the J end lost 4 bases, and 12 bases lay between the germline ends. This sample was included in a study of blood T cells in healthy people across ages. The wider study: Every two T cells gave about one barcoded beta molecule via template switching.

Study-level findings and limits: Relative to aged donors, long-lived donors carried more naive CD4+ cells and displayed higher diversity.

This clonotype was sampled from a man aged 25 to 40 in good health. Material for sequencing was blood. This chain connects TRBV6-1 to TRBJ1-2, with a weak D call TRBD1 (6 bases). The CDR3 DNA follows: TGTGCCAGCAGGGGGGGGCTGGGCTATGGCTACACCTTC. Amino acids: CASRGGLGYGYTF.